This TCR beta chain was retrieved from a study of glioma-infiltrating T cells after dendritic cell vaccination. At the level of the study: Samples are from glioblastoma patients in Phase I and II dendritic cell vaccine trials. Patients received autologous tumor lysate-pulsed dendritic cell vaccination between the early 2000s and the early 2010s.

Time point indicated: after dendritic cell vaccination, including at tumor progression/relapse. Only patients with spare fresh-frozen tumor and over two years of follow-up were included. The ends lost 4 bases at V and 5 bases at J; junction bases unmatched: 11. CDR3 length: 15 amino acids. Per germline, CDR1 SGDLS and CDR2 YYNGEE. TCRdb's table, derived via immunoSEQ multiplex PCR, lists solely in-frame clones and lacks some. The table includes tens of thousands of clones, roughly 80% detected once. A note on this clone: The antigen remains unidentified.

Study-wide results and limits: Longer survival after dendritic cell vaccination followed higher pretreatment TIL content.

The clonotype originates from a human donor with glioblastoma. This specimen was blood, taken after dendritic cell vaccination. This chain joins TRBV9 and TRBJ2-7; 8 nucleotides match TRBD1. The CDR3 sequence is CASSPRTGKGDEQYF. The CDR3 region has the DNA TGTGCCAGCAGCCCCCGGACAGGGAAAGGGGACGAGCAGTACTTC.